A single sample gave rise to the 13 T cell receptor beta chains below, sequenced in a study of shared clonotypes between healthy human individuals. Positive CCR7 selection of CD45RO-negative cells yielded the naive CD8 cells, and terminally differentiated effector memory CD45RA+ cells were excluded. The repertoire was sequenced with immunoSEQ multiplex PCR; TCRdb's copy has only in-frame clones and lacks some. The sample consists of fewer than 1 million clones, about 97% of them appearing once. The sample consisted of naive CD8+ T cells sorted from blood. The source of these receptors is a man aged 30-40 years in good health.

J is TRBJ2-6 and V is TRBV27; D gene uncertain. Trimming removed 3 bases at V and 0 bases at J, with 3 bases between. Germline V gives CDR1 MNHEY, CDR2 SMNVEV (reference sequence). This CDR3 comprises 14 residues. CDR3 sequence: CASSFSSGANVLTF. In DNA form, the CDR3 reads TGTGCCAGCAGTTTTAGCTCTGGGGCCAACGTCCTGACTTTC.

The J gene is TRBJ2-1, the V gene TRBV6-5; 8 bases agree with TRBD2. Unmatched junction bases numbered 9, after V lost 6 bases and J lost 5 bases. This CDR3 has 15 amino acids. CDR1 MNHEY and CDR2 SVGAGI come from the germline V gene. The CDR3 DNA is TGTGCCAGCAGCCCAATGGCGGGAGGCCACAATGAGCAGTTCTTC. Protein: CASSPMAGGHNEQFF.

The chain has TRBV7-9 and TRBJ1-2; D may be TRBD1 (5 bases). Germline CDR1 reads SEHNR; CDR2 reads FQNEAQ (reference sequence). V was pared by 5 bases and J by 8 bases, with 24 bases between. CDR3 length: 16 amino acids. CDR3: CASSSRWGVARIGYTF. The CDR3 region has the DNA TGTGCCAGCAGCAGTCGGTGGGGCGTGGCCCGGATCGGCTACACCTTC.

V and J are TRBV7-9 and TRBJ1-3, with 7 bases fitting TRBD1. V dropped 5 bases and J dropped 8; count of bases not matched to a gene: 9. The V gene's germline CDR1 is SEHNR and CDR2 FQNEAQ (reference sequence). This CDR3 is 14 amino acids long. CDR3 coding DNA: TGTGCCAGCAGCCCTAGACGGCAGGGGGACACCATATATTTT. Translation gives CASSPRRQGDTIYF.

V is TRBV6-5 and J is TRBJ1-4; possibly TRBD1 for D (5 bases). V dropped 2 bases and J dropped 6 bases, with 13 bases sitting between them. This CDR3 contains 15 residues. CDR1 is MNHEY, CDR2 SVGAGI, per germline. The CDR3 loop reads CASSYRAGRDEKLFF. In DNA, the CDR3 is TGTGCCAGCAGTTACAGGGCAGGGAGGGATGAAAAACTGTTTTTT.

This chain uses TRBV28 with TRBJ1-1, with D uncertain. The CDR3 has 12 amino acids. Trimming stripped 4 bases from V and 0 bases from J, with 3 bases between. Germline V CDR1 and CDR2: MDHEN, SYDVKM. CDR3 nucleotides: TGTGCCAGCAGTTACGTGAACACTGAAGCTTTCTTT. This encodes CASSYVNTEAFF.

This clone was recorded once. The CDR3 protein is CASRRGIDKGTDTQYF. The CDR3 DNA follows: TGTGCCAGCAGACGGGGGATCGACAAGGGTACAGATACGCAGTATTTT. V gene TRBV5-6 combines with J gene TRBJ2-3, with D tentatively TRBD2 (6 bases). The CDR3 extends over 16 amino acids. Germline CDR1 is SGHDT and CDR2 is YYEEEE. The germline V and J ends were trimmed by 5 bases and 3 bases, with 19 bases remaining between them. Looking up the rest from reference TRBV5-6 and TRBJ2-3 gives the full variable domain: DAGVTQSPTHLIKTRGQQVTLRCSPKSGHDTVSWYQQALGQGPQFIFQYYEEEERQRGNFPDRFSGHQFPNYSSELNVNALLLGDSALYLCASRRGIDKGTDTQYFGPGTRLTVL.

The rearrangement uses TRBV27 and TRBJ2-2, with 8 bases aligning to TRBD2. The CDR3 runs to 17 residues. The germline CDR1 and CDR2 sequences are MNHEY and SMNVEV (reference sequence). V shed 0 bases and J 4 bases; nucleotides not matched to a gene: 7. This chain's CDR3 is CASSLSPGLAFTGELFF. CDR3 sequence (DNA): TGTGCCAGCAGTTTATCTCCAGGACTAGCCTTCACCGGGGAGCTGTTTTTT.

The chain carries TRBV21-1 and TRBJ2-7; TRBD1 was called by the table and not checked on the DNA. TRBV21-1 is designated a pseudogene. The CDR3 spans 13 residues. CDR3 nucleotides: TGTGCCAGTCAGACAGATAGATTACACGAGCAGTACTTC. It encodes CASQTDRLHEQYF.

CDR3 region: CASSLEGSSYNEQFF. DNA for the CDR3: TGTGCCAGCAGCTTAGAGGGGAGCTCCTACAATGAGCAGTTCTTC. The chain has TRBV7-9 and TRBJ2-1; the D call may be TRBD1 or TRBD2 (5 bases each). Germline CDR1 and CDR2: SEHNR and FQNEAQ (reference sequence). The CDR3 sequence is 15 residues long. Trimming took off 1 base at V and 0 bases at J, with 7 bases between the two ends.

The chain employs TRBV19 and TRBJ2-3; maybe TRBD1 (8 bases). Germline CDR1 LNHDA, CDR2 SQIVND (reference sequence). The CDR3 spans 15 residues. DNA for the CDR3: TGTGCTGTGGCGGATAGGACAGGGAGGGCAGATACGCAGTATTTT. Translated, it gives CAVADRTGRADTQYF.

The J gene is TRBJ1-1, the V gene TRBV4-3; D gene unclear. Trimming took 0 bases from V and 0 from J, leaving 8 bases between them. Germline CDR1 is LGHNA and CDR2 is YSLEER. This CDR3 is built from 15 residues. CDR3 amino acids: CASSQELALNTEAFF. The CDR3 DNA sequence: TGCGCCAGCAGCCAAGAACTGGCTTTGAACACTGAAGCTTTCTTT.

The chain is built from TRBV9 and TRBJ1-1, with D hard to call. V lost 4 bases, J lost 6 bases, and 16 bases lay in between. CDR1 SGDLS and CDR2 YYNGEE come from the germline V gene. The CDR3 has 14 amino acids. CDR3 in amino acids: CASSSSGSVAEAFF. The CDR3, as DNA: TGTGCCAGCAGCTCCTCGGGCTCGGTCGCTGAAGCTTTCTTT.